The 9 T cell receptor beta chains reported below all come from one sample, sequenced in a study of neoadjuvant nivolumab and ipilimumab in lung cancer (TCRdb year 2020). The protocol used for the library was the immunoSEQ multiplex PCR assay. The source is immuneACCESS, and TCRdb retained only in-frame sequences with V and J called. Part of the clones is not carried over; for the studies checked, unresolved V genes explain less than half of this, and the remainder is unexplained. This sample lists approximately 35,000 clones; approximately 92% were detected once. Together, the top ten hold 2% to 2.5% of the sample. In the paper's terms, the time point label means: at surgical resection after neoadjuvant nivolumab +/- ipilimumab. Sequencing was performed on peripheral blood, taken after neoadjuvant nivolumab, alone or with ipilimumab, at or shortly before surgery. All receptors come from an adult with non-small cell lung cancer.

In DNA, the CDR3 is TGTGCCAGCAGGCTAGCGGGAGGAGACACCGGGGAGCTGTTTTTT. Its protein is CASRLAGGDTGELFF. This chain joins TRBV7-9 and TRBJ2-2; TRBD2 aligns across 11 bases. Germline V gene sequence: CDR1 SEHNR, CDR2 FQNEAQ (reference sequence). The CDR3 is made up of 15 amino acids. The V segment lost 6 bases and the J segment 3 bases; nucleotides outside the gene matches: 3.

The CDR3 coding sequence is TGTGCCAGCAGCCCCCGACAGGGGAGCTACGAGCAGTACTTC. It translates to CASSPRQGSYEQYF. The chain is built from TRBV7-9 and TRBJ2-7; 8 bases agree with TRBD1. The CDR3 is 14 residues long. Trimming removed 5 bases from V and 3 bases from J; junction bases left unmatched: 6. Germline-derived CDR1 and CDR2 are SEHNR and FQNEAQ (reference sequence).

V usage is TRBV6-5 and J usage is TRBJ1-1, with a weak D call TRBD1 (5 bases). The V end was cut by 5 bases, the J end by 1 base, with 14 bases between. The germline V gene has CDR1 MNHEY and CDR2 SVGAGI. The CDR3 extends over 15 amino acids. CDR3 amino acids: CASSPRGGTNTEAFF. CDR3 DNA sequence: TGTGCCAGCAGTCCCCGTGGGGGTACGAACACTGAAGCTTTCTTT.

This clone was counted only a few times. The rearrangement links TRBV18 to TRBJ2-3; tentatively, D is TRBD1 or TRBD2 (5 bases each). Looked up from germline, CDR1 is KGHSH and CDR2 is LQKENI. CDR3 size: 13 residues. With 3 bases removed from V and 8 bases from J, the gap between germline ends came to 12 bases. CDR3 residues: CASSPLSDSTQYF. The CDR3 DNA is TGTGCCAGCTCACCGCTTAGCGACAGTACGCAGTATTTT.

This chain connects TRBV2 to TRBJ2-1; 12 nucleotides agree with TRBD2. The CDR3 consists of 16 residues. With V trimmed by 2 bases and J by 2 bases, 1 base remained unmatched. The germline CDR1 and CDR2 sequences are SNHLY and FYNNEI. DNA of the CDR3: TGTGCCAGCAGTGAAACTAGCGGGAGGACCTACAATGAGCAGTTCTTC. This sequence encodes CASSETSGRTYNEQFF. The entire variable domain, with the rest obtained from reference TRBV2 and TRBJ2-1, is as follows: EPEVTQTPSHQVTQMGQEVILRCVPISNHLYFYWYRQILGQKVEFLVSFYNNEISEKSEIFDDQFSVERPDGSNFTLKIRSTKLEDSAMYFCASSETSGRTYNEQFFGPGTRLTVL.

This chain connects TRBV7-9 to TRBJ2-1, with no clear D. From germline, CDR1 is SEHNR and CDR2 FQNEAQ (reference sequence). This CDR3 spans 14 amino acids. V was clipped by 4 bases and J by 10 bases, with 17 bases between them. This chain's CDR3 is CASSSDAGAKEQFF. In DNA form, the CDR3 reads TGTGCCAGCAGCTCGGACGCTGGTGCGAAAGAGCAGTTCTTC.

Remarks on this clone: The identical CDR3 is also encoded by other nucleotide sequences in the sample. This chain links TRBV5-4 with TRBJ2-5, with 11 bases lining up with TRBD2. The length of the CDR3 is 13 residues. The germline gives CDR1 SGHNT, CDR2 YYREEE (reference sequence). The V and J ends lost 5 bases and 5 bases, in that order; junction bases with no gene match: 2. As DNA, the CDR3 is TGTGCCAGCAGTTTAGCGGGAGGGGAGACCCAGTACTTC. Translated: CASSLAGGETQYF. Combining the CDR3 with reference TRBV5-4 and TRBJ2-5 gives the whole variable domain ETGVTQSPTHLIKTRGQQVTLRCSSQSGHNTVSWYQQALGQGPQFIFQYYREEENGRGNFPPRFSGLQFPNYSSELNVNALELDDSALYLCASSLAGGETQYFGPGTRLLVL.

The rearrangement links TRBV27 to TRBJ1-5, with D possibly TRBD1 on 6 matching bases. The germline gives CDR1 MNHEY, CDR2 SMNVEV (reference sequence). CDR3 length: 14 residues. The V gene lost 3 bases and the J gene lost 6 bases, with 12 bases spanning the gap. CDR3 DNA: TGTGCCAGCAGTTTCGGGGGCAAGAGTCAGCCCCAGCATTTT. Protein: CASSFGGKSQPQHF.

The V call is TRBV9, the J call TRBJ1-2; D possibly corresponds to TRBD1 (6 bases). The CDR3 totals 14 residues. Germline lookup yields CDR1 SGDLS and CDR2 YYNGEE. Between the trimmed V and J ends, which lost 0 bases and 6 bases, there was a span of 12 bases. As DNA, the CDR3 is TGTGCCAGCAGCGTAGAGGTACAGGGCGATGGCTACACCTTC. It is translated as CASSVEVQGDGYTF.